This T cell receptor (beta chain) was retrieved from a study of T cells in Graves' hyperthyroidism and ophthalmopathy (dated by TCRdb to the late 2010s). Looking at the study overall: Peripheral blood samples were taken at initial diagnosis, before any treatment was given. TCR V-J signatures able to tell the groups apart were searched for in a discovery cohort of 100 patients, of whom over 40 had Graves' ophthalmopathy and some 60 had stable Graves' hyperthyroidism. Thyroid tissue and blood T-cell repertoires from about six Graves' hyperthyroidism patients were also compared in the study. For training and testing, the 100 or so patients in the discovery cohort were randomly divided in a 7:3 ratio. Prospective prediction of ophthalmopathy was tested in an independent validation cohort consisting of 18 hyperthyroidism patients and more than 15 patients who later progressed to ophthalmopathy. The paper reports TCR Vbeta CDR3 sequencing of 140 or so peripheral blood samples: 40 to 45 ophthalmopathy, about 75 hyperthyroidism and roughly 17 progressor patients. Once sampling was done, hyperthyroidism patients were given methimazole at a starting dose of 30 mg daily, whereas ophthalmopathy patients were given high-dose intravenous methylprednisolone.

In its sample, this clonotype was seen a few times. Its binding antigen is unknown. No base qualities exist here, and no much larger clone lies one base off it. A patient counted as having stable Graves' hyperthyroidism if no progression to ophthalmopathy occurred over 18 months of follow-up. Hyperthyroidism patients were newly diagnosed, with disease duration under 2 months, and aged 18 to 65 years. The study excluded patients with uncontrolled infections, other autoimmune diseases, pregnancy or lactation. Diagnoses were established on the basis of clinical symptoms, serum thyroxine and TRAb, thyroid ultrasound, and orbital computed tomography. Ficoll-Paque density gradient centrifugation was used to isolate PBMCs from about 10 ml of fresh peripheral blood. Trizol reagent was used to extract total RNA, and RNA quality was then checked on an Agilent 2100 Bioanalyzer. From its cysteine to its phenylalanine, the CDR3 spans 14 amino acids. The DNA shown is the 42-base CDR3, in frame from base 1. Relative to germline, V is 5 bases shorter and J is 2 bases shorter, with 13 bases between their ends. As encoded in the germline V gene, CDR1 is SGHAT while CDR2 is FQNNGV.

The investigation overall reported the following: During validation, the model predicted progression to ophthalmopathy a median of approximately 6 months ahead of onset, with almost 71% sensitivity and around 72% specificity. Sample size was not statistically predetermined, and investigators were not blinded to group allocation. A 13 V-J signature model separated ophthalmopathy from stable hyperthyroidism, with 87.88% sensitivity and 81% to 82% specificity in cross-validation and 80%/75% in testing. Most expanded thyroid clonotypes (frequency above 0.001) were also detected in blood, suggesting blood repertoires may reflect thyroid immune responses.

The TCR beta CDR3 regions were amplified from RNA transcripts. The first round of RT-PCR for the TCR CDR3 was performed with the HTBI primer set and the Qiagen OneStep RT-PCR kit. Libraries were constructed in a second round of multiplex PCR, after which size selection and purification were carried out. The libraries were sequenced on an Illumina HiSeq2000 using paired-end 100 bp reads. On the study's bioinformatics: SOAPnuke was used to process the raw data, throwing out any read that contained adapters or uncalled bases, had a mean Phred below 15, or lacked an exact constant-primer or identifier match. High-quality paired reads were merged using COPE v1.2.5, and each unique nucleotide sequence was defined as a clonotype. MiTCR v1.1 was used to align clonotypes to the IMGT TRBV, TRBD and TRBJ reference segments. Analysis was restricted to V-J combinations with a frequency above 0.0001, which covered 99% to 99.2% of repertoires. A TCS score was defined as the ratio of F50 (clonal expansion) to E x V (chaos), with BLOSUM62-based TCRdist applied between CDR3 peptides within each V-J. Welch's t-statistics and random forest reduced roughly 500 V-J features to under 15, which were used in a naive Bayes classifier (R e1071). TCRdb itself trimmed the public reads at Q25 with fastp, ran MiXCR and retained productive beta chains. Records with the same CDR3 protein are collapsed into one entry carrying the most frequent genes and DNA. In this record, the V and J calls reflect TCRdb's handling and not the investigators' own analysis. In all, the sample holds roughly 420,000 distinct CDR3 sequences, and more than 15% of those were seen once. Together, the top ten hold around 7% of the sample.

Sequences were obtained from blood. This clonotype was sampled from a woman aged 18-29 years with Graves' hyperthyroidism. The chain is assembled from TRBV11-2 and TRBJ2-7, with a tentative D gene TRBD1 over 6 matching bases. The CDR3 amino acid sequence is: CASSHGRGPYEQYF. The nucleotide sequence reads TGTGCCAGCAGCCATGGCAGGGGCCCCTACGAGCAGTACTTC. Where the CDR3 stops, the reference TRBV11-2 and TRBJ2-7 genes take over; the full variable domain is EAGVAQSPRYKIIEKRQSVAFWCNPISGHATLYWYQQILGQGPKLLIQFQNNGVVDDSQLPKDRFSAERLKGVDSTLKIQPAKLEDSAVYLCASSHGRGPYEQYFGPGTRLTVT.